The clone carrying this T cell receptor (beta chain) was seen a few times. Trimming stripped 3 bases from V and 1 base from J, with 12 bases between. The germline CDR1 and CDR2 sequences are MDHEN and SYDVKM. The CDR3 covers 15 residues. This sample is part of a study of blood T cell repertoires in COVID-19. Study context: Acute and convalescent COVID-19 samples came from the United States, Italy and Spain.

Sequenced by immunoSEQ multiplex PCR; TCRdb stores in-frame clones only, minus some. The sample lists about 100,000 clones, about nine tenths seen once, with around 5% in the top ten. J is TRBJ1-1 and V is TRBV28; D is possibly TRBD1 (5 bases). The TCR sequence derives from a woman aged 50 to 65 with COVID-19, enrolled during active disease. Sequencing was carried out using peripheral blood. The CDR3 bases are TGTGCCAGCAGTTTGGTCAGGGCTGGGAACACTGAAGCTTTCTTT. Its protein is CASSLVRAGNTEAFF.